The 5 T cell receptor beta chains reported below all come from one sample, sequenced in a study of Graves' ophthalmopathy and Graves' hyperthyroidism. Amplification of the TCR beta CDR3 regions used RNA transcripts (as template). First-round RT-PCR with HTBI primers preceded a second-round multiplex PCR. One entry per CDR3 protein, called by TCRdb with MiXCR from the multiplex PCR reads. The table records around 470,000 distinct CDR3 sequences, about an eighth of them present only once. The source material was blood. All receptors derive from a woman aged 30 to 39 with Graves' ophthalmopathy.

This clonotype was recorded many times. The chain links TRBV6-1 to TRBJ2-5; D is perhaps TRBD1 (6 bases). The CDR3 spans 17 residues. Germline loops: CDR1 MNHNS, CDR2 SASEGT. V gave up 0 bases and J gave up 7 bases, with 21 bases separating them. The CDR3 region is CASSEAPDRFRSGTQYF. Written as DNA, the CDR3 is TGTGCCAGCAGTGAAGCCCCCGACAGGTTCCGTTCCGGGACCCAGTACTTC.

This clonotype appeared many times. This chain links TRBV6-5 with TRBJ1-5, with TRBD1 matching over 7 bases. With V trimmed by 6 bases and J by 2 bases, 16 bases remained unmatched. Per the germline V gene, CDR1 is MNHEY and CDR2 is SVGAGI. CDR3 length: 18 amino acids. CDR3 region: CASRSPGTVSLGNQPQHF. The CDR3 DNA is TGTGCCAGCAGATCCCCCGGGACAGTATCGTTGGGCAATCAGCCCCAGCATTTT.

This clonotype was found a few times. The V call is TRBV4-2, the J call TRBJ2-7, with 9 bases identical to TRBD1. This CDR3 is 15 amino acids long. The V gene's germline CDR1 is LGHNA and CDR2 YNFKEQ. The ends lost 2 bases at V and 3 bases at J; junction bases unmatched: 5. Here the CDR3 DNA reads TGTGCCAGCAGCCAAAGACAGGGGGTAGGCTACGAGCAGTACTTC. It translates to CASSQRQGVGYEQYF.

This clonotype has a count of ten or more. The rearrangement links TRBV27 to TRBJ1-2; 9 nucleotides match TRBD1. The CDR3 runs 15 residues. V was pared by 5 bases and J by 5 bases, with 9 bases of the junction left unmatched. Looked up from germline, CDR1 is MNHEY and CDR2 is SMNVEV (reference sequence). The CDR3 reads CASSPPGQGRYGYTF. The DNA of the CDR3 is TGTGCCAGCAGTCCGCCGGGACAGGGTAGATATGGCTACACCTTC.

This clonotype was seen many times. The V call is TRBV12-3 or TRBV12-4, the J call TRBJ1-6; 7 bases fit TRBD1. The CDR3 contains 14 residues. The V gene end was trimmed by 7 bases and the J gene end by 5 bases; junction bases not matched to a gene: 5. CDR3 region: CASNPGQHNSPLHF. Here the CDR3 DNA reads TGTGCCAGCAACCCGGGACAGCATAATTCACCCCTCCACTTT.